This T cell receptor beta chain was captured in a study of T cells after yellow fever vaccination. There are 13 residues in the CDR3. Germline V lookup: CDR1 SGHDT, CDR2 YYEEEE. Trimming left V 0 bases short and J 6 bases short, with 10 bases between. TCR cDNA, made by 5'RACE template switching, carried an added universal primer site and UMIs. TCRdb called the 5' RACE reads again in MiXCR, with one record for every CDR3 protein. The repertoire holds a few hundred thousand distinct CDR3 sequences, with around 3.6% as singletons. General study findings and limits: Reappearance after the booster was observed for most primary-vaccination clones (around 96% CD4, about 85% CD8). A small share of clonotypes appeared in both CD4 and CD8 compartments.

This clonotype showed up many times. No antigen is known for it. This specimen consisted of PBMCs, obtained on the day of the yellow fever booster vaccination. This chain links TRBV5-6 with TRBJ2-7; D is ambiguous. This receptor was taken from a man younger than 35 who received the YFV17D yellow fever vaccine. The CDR3 bases are TGTGCCAGCAGCTTGGGAACAGCCGCCGAGCAGTACGTC. This encodes CASSLGTAAEQYV.